This TCR beta chain was found in a study of T-cell memory formation after mild COVID-19. The CDR3 length is 15 residues. The V gene's germline CDR1 is LNHDA and CDR2 SQIVND (reference sequence). V was clipped by 3 bases and J by 7 bases, with 18 bases between them. Remarks on this clonotype: The antigen is undetermined.

Findings and limits, study-wide: Confirmation of SARS-CoV-2 specificity was lacking for second-wave clones peaking day 37.

One entry per CDR3 protein results from TCRdb running MiXCR on the 5' RACE reads. The data contain roughly 110,000 distinct CDR3 sequences, approximately 22% of them singletons. This TCR derives from a young man who had mild COVID-19 (a few samples of this study predate the infection). Cell type and time point are not known. The V call is TRBV19, the J call TRBJ1-1; D gene unclear. Sequences were obtained from PBMCs or a T cell subset sorted from them (not recorded which). CDR3 sequence (DNA): TGTGCCAGTAGTATCCTTCCGGGTAGTCGTAATGAAGCTTTCTTT. Its translation: CASSILPGSRNEAFF.